This T cell receptor (beta chain) was profiled in a study of T cell repertoires in cytomegalovirus infection. The CDR3 runs to 12 residues. TCRdb reanalysed the reads using MiXCR and keeps one entry per CDR3 protein. This sample has about 770,000 distinct CDR3 sequences; about 27% occur once, and the top ten carry approximately 14%. Worth noting for this clonotype: Its cognate antigen is unknown.

The input for sequencing was cultured CD8+ T cells from PBMCs, taken from culture after CMV antigen stimulation. This chain connects TRBV12-3 or TRBV12-4 to TRBJ1-1; no reliable D call. The receptor's source is a human donor in good health (CMV status not recorded). Some clones in this sample may be carry-over from other donors' samples. CDR3 in DNA: TGTGCAGTCGGCGTCATGAACACTGAAGCTTTCTTT. Amino acid sequence: CAVGVMNTEAFF.